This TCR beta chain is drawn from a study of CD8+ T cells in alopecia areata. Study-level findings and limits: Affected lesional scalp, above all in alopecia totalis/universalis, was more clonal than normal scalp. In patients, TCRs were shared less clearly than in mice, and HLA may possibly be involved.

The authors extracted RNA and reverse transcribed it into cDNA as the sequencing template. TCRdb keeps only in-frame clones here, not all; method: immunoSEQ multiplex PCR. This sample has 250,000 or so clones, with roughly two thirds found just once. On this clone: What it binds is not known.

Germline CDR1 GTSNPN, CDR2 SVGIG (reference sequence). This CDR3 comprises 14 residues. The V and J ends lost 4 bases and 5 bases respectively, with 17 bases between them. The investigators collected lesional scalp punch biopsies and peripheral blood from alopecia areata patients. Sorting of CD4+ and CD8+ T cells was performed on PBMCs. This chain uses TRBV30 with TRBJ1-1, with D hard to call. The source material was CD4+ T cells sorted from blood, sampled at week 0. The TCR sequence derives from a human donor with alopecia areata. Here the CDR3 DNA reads TGTGCCTGGAAAGGGCGAATAAAGAGGACTGAAGCTTTCTTT. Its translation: CAWKGRIKRTEAFF.